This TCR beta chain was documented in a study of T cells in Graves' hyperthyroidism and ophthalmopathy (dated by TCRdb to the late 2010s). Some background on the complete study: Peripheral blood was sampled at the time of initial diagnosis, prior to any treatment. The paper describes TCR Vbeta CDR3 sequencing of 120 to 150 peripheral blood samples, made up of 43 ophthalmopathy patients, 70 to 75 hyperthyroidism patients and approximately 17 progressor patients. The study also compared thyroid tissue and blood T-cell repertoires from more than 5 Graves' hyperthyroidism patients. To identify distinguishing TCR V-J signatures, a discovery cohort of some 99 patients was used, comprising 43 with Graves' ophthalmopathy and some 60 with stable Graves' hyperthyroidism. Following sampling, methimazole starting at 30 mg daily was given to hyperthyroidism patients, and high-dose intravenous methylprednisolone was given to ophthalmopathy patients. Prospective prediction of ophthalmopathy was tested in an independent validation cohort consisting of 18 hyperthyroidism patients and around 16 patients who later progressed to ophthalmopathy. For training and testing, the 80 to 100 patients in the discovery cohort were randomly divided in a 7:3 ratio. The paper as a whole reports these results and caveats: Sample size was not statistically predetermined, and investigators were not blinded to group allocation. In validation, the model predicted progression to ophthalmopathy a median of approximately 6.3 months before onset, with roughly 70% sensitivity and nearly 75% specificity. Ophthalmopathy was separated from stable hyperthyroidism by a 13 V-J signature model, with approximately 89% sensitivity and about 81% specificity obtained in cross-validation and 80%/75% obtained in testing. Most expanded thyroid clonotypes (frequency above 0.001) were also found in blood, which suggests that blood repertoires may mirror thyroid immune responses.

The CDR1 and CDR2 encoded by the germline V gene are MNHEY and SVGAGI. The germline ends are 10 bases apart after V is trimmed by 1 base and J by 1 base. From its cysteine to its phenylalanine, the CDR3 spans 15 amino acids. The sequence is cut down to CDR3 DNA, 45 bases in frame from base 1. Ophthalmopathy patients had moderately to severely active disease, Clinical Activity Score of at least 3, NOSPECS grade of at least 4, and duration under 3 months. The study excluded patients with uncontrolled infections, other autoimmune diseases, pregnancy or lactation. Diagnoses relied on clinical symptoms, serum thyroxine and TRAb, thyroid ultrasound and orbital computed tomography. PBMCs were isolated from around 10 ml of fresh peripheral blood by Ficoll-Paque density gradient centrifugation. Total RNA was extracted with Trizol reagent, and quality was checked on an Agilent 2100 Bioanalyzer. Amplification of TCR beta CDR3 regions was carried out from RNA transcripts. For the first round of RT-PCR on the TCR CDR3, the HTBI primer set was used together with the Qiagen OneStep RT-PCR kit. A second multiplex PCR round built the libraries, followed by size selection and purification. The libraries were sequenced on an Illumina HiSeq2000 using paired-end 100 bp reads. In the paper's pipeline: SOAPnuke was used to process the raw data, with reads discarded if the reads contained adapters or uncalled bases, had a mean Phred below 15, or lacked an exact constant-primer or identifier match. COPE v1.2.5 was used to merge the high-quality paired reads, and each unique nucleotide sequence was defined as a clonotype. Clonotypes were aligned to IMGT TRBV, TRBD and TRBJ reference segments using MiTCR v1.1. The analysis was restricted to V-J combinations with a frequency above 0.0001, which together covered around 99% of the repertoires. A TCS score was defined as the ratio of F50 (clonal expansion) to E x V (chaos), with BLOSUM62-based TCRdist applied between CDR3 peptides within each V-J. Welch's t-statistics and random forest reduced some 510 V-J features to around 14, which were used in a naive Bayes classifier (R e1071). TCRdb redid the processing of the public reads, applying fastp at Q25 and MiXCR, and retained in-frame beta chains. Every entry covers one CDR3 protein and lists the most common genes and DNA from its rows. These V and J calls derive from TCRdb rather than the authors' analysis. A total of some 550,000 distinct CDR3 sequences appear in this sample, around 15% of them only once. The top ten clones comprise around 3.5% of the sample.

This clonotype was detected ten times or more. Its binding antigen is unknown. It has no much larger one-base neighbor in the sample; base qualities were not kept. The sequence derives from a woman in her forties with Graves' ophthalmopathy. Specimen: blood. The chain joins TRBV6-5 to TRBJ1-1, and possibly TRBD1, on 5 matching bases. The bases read TGTGCCAGCAGTTACTTTGGGGGGGAGAACACTGAAGCTTTCTTT. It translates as CASSYFGGENTEAFF.